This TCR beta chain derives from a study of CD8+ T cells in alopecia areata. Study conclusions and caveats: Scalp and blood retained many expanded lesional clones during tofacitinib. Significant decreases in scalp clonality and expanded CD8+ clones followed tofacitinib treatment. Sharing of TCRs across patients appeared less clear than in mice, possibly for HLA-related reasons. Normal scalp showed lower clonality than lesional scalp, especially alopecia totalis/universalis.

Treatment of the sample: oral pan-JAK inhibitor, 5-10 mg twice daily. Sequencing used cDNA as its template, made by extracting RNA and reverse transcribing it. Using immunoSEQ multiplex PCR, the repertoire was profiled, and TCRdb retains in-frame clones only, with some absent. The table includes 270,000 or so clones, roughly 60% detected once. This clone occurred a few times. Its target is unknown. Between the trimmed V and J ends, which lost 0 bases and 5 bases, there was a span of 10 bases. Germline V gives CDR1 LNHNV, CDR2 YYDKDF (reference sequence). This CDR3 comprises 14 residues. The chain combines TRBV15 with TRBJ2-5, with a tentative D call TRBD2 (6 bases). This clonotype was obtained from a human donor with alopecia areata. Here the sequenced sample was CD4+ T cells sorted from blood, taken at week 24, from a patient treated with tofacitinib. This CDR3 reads CATSRDRLVETQYF. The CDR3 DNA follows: TGTGCCACCAGCAGAGATCGACTAGTGGAGACCCAGTACTTC.